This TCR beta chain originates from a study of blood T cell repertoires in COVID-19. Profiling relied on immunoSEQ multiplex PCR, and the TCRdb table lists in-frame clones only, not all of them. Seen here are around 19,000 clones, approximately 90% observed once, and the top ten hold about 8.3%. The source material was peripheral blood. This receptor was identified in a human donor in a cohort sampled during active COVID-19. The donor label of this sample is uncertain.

CDR3 protein: CASSESSGRASYNEQFF. Here the CDR3 DNA reads TGTGCCAGCAGTGAATCTAGCGGGAGAGCCTCCTACAATGAGCAGTTCTTC. The rearrangement uses TRBV2 and TRBJ2-1, with TRBD2 matching over 10 bases. V was clipped by 2 bases and J by 0 bases; unmatched bases: 4. CDR3 length equals 17 residues. CDR1 is SNHLY and CDR2 is FYNNEI in the germline V gene.